Included here is one TCR beta chain sequence, with context. What it recognizes is unknown. A second PCR, run for roughly 7 to 12 cycles, used a sample-barcoded 5' primer plus a J-beta primer mix. A minimum of 3 million CDR3-containing paired-end reads was obtained for each sample. TCRdb recomputed calls from the 5' RACE reads with MiXCR, one row per CDR3 protein. The data show some 1,500,000 distinct CDR3 sequences, with less than 45% seen just once and just over 4% held by the top ten. The sample belongs to a study of blood T cells in healthy people across ages. The CDR3 runs to 17 residues. The V gene's germline CDR1 is SEHNR and CDR2 FQNEAQ (reference sequence). With V trimmed by 5 bases and J by 2 bases, 8 bases remained unmatched. Findings and limits, study-wide: Per million T cells, TCR beta diversity dropped about linearly as age rose. A greater number of naive CD4+ cells and higher diversity distinguished long-lived donors from aged donors.

Roughly 10 milliliters of peripheral blood were drawn from each donor. This chain joins TRBV7-9 and TRBJ2-3; 12 bases fit TRBD2. The receptor comes from a woman aged 18-29 years in good health. Source material: blood. CDR3 protein: CASSPGLAGTFTDTQYF. The CDR3 DNA reads TGTGCCAGCAGCCCCGGACTAGCGGGGACCTTCACAGATACGCAGTATTTT.